A single sample is the source of the 19 T cell receptor beta chains below, sequenced in a study of CD8+ T cells in alopecia areata. Reverse transcribed after extraction, RNA yielded cDNA as the sequencing template. The repertoire was sequenced with immunoSEQ multiplex PCR; TCRdb's copy has only in-frame clones and lacks some. This sample has 130,000 or so clones, with about 85% found just once. The treatment was: oral pan-JAK inhibitor, 5-10 mg twice daily. The sample consisted of CD8+ T cells sorted from blood, taken at week 4, from a patient treated with tofacitinib. The receptors shown here come from a human donor with alopecia areata.

Only one count was recorded for this clone. This chain links TRBV4-1 with TRBJ2-6; weak D call: TRBD2 (5 bases). Trimming stripped 4 bases from V and 0 bases from J, with 16 bases between. The CDR3 is made up of 18 amino acids. Germline V gene sequence: CDR1 MGHRA, CDR2 YSYEKL. The CDR3 DNA sequence: TGCGCCAGCAGCCTGGGAGTTTGGGAGTACTCTGGGGCCAACGTCCTGACTTTC. Translated: CASSLGVWEYSGANVLTF.

This CDR3 reads CASRTGVGYEQYF. CDR3 in DNA: TGCGCCAGCCGTACAGGGGTTGGCTACGAGCAGTACTTC. This rearrangement joins TRBV5-1 to TRBJ2-7, with TRBD1 matching 7 bases. This CDR3 has 13 residues. CDR1 is SGHRS and CDR2 is YFSETQ in the germline V gene. With 7 bases clipped from V and 3 bases from J, the junction kept 7 bases outside the gene matches.

The chain combines TRBV7-9 with TRBJ2-7; 9 bases are shared with TRBD1. Losses at the gene ends were 5 bases for V and 5 bases for J; bases not matched to a gene: 7. The germline CDR1 and CDR2 sequences are SEHNR and FQNEAQ (reference sequence). The length of the CDR3 is 14 residues. CDR3 residues: CASSDRTGEDEQYF. The CDR3, as DNA: TGTGCCAGCAGCGACCGGACAGGGGAGGACGAGCAGTACTTC.

V gene TRBV30 combines with J gene TRBJ2-7; TRBD1 or TRBD2 may be the D gene (6 bases each). Germline-derived CDR1 and CDR2 are GTSNPN and SVGIG (reference sequence). V lost 1 base and J 4 bases, leaving 14 bases between the germline ends. The length of the CDR3 is 14 residues. CDR3: CAWSEATGRYEQYF. The DNA for the CDR3 is TGTGCCTGGAGTGAAGCCACAGGGAGGTACGAGCAGTACTTC.

This clone was counted a single time. CDR3 in amino acids: CASSLRAGELFF. CDR3 nucleotide sequence: TGTGCCAGCAGTCTCCGAGCCGGGGAGCTGTTTTTT. This sequence joins TRBV2 and TRBJ2-2; D gene unclear. The V and J ends lost 5 bases and 6 bases respectively, with 7 bases between them. Germline CDR1 is SNHLY and CDR2 is FYNNEI. This CDR3 region has 12 residues.

The gene calls are TRBV5-6 and TRBJ1-1; D is undetermined. The CDR3 totals 13 residues. Germline CDR1 and CDR2: SGHDT and YYEEEE. Trimming cost V 0 bases and J 4 bases, with 7 bases left between them. For the CDR3, the DNA is TGTGCCAGCAGCTTGGCAGCGCTCACTGAAGCTTTCTTT. The encoded protein is CASSLAALTEAFF.

The genes are TRBV9 and TRBJ2-1; TRBD2 agrees at 7 bases. The V gene's germline CDR1 is SGDLS and CDR2 YYNGEE. CDR3 length: 14 residues. With 7 bases clipped from V and 3 bases from J, the junction kept 7 bases outside the gene matches. CDR3 amino acids: CASAPGGIYNEQFF. CDR3 DNA sequence: TGTGCCAGCGCCCCGGGGGGAATCTACAATGAGCAGTTCTTC.

This rearrangement joins TRBV4-1 to TRBJ1-5; no definite D call. Per germline, CDR1 MGHRA and CDR2 YSYEKL. Trimming left V 1 base short and J 0 bases short, with 7 bases between. This CDR3 has 15 amino acids. The CDR3 region has the DNA TGCGCCAGCAGCCAAGGACATAGTAGCAATCAGCCCCAGCATTTT. Translated: CASSQGHSSNQPQHF.

The chain employs TRBV29-1 and TRBJ2-7, with D perhaps TRBD2 (5 bases). The CDR3 totals 15 residues. The germline V gene has CDR1 SQVTM and CDR2 ANQGSEA. The V end lost 1 base, the J end lost 2 bases, and 15 bases lay between the germline ends. CDR3 residues: CSVEGLERSPYEQYF. The DNA for the CDR3 is TGCAGCGTTGAAGGGTTGGAGCGGAGCCCCTACGAGCAGTACTTC.

This chain joins TRBV9 and TRBJ2-5; 11 positions match TRBD1. Germline lookup yields CDR1 SGDLS and CDR2 YYNGEE. The CDR3 is 14 residues long. With V trimmed by 4 bases and J by 8 bases, 7 bases remained unmatched. The DNA for the CDR3 is TGTGCCAGCAGCCCAGGGACAGGGGGATTTACCCAGTACTTC. It is translated as CASSPGTGGFTQYF.

The V call is TRBV18, the J call TRBJ1-6; 7 positions agree with TRBD1. Trimming took 3 bases from V and 8 from J; bases not matched to a gene: 10. CDR3 size: 16 residues. CDR1 is KGHSH, CDR2 LQKENI, per germline. In DNA, the CDR3 is TGTGCCAGCTCACCTACGACAGGGTCCTTTCATTCACCCCTCCACTTT. It encodes CASSPTTGSFHSPLHF.

The genes are TRBV29-1 and TRBJ1-5, with a tentative D call TRBD1 (5 bases). The CDR3 runs 13 residues. Trimming pared 3 bases from V and 4 bases from J, leaving 10 bases between. Germline CDR1 reads SQVTM; CDR2 reads ANQGSEA. The CDR3 bases are TGCAGCGTTGAGGGGGTGGGGAATCAGCCCCAGCATTTT. This encodes CSVEGVGNQPQHF.

The chain links TRBV13 to TRBJ2-7; D might be TRBD1 (6 bases). Germline V gene sequence: CDR1 PRHDT, CDR2 FYEKMQ (reference sequence). The CDR3 length is 13 residues. V lost 1 base, J lost 6 bases, and 10 bases lay in between. The chain's CDR3 is CASSLVQGFEQYF. CDR3 bases: TGTGCCAGCAGCTTAGTACAGGGATTCGAGCAGTACTTC.

The chain couples TRBV29-1 to TRBJ1-1; D unresolved. Trimming shortened V by 7 bases and J by 4 bases, and 16 bases separated the two germline ends. Germline V CDR1 and CDR2: SQVTM, ANQGSEA. CDR3 length equals 13 residues. CDR3 loop: CSGRESESTEAFF. The DNA for the CDR3 is TGCAGCGGACGGGAAAGCGAAAGCACTGAAGCTTTCTTT.

This clone occurred once. The V gene is TRBV7-6, the J gene TRBJ1-5; D may be TRBD1 (6 bases). V shed 5 bases and J shed 0 bases, with 20 bases lying between them. CDR1 SGHVS and CDR2 FNYEAQ come from the germline V gene. CDR3 length: 18 residues. This CDR3 is CASSPTAGGYYSNQPQHF. CDR3 DNA: TGTGCCAGCAGCCCCACGGCCGGGGGCTATTATAGCAATCAGCCCCAGCATTTT.

The genes are TRBV11-2 and TRBJ1-5; D is undetermined. This CDR3 contains 13 residues. Trimming shortened V by 1 base and J by 3 bases, and 4 bases separated the two germline ends. Germline V lookup: CDR1 SGHAT, CDR2 FQNNGV. The chain's CDR3 is CASSLGPNQPQHF. Written as DNA, the CDR3 is TGTGCCAGCAGCTTAGGCCCCAATCAGCCCCAGCATTTT.

The table lists this clone with a few counts. This chain uses TRBV30 with TRBJ2-1, with a tentative D call TRBD1 (6 bases). In germline, CDR1 is GTSNPN, CDR2 SVGIG (reference sequence). Trimming shortened V by 0 bases and J by 4 bases, and 13 bases separated the two germline ends. The CDR3 spans 15 residues. CDR3 DNA sequence: TGTGCCTGGAGTGTAAGGGGTCAGGGGTACAATGAGCAGTTCTTC. It is translated as CAWSVRGQGYNEQFF. Supplemented by reference TRBV30 and TRBJ2-1, the full variable domain reads SQTIHQWPATLVQPVGSPLSLECTVEGTSNPNLYWYRQAAGRGLQLLFYSVGIGQISSEVPQNLSASRPQDRQFILSSKKLLLSDSGFYLCAWSVRGQGYNEQFFGPGTRLTVL.

Notes on this clone: This same CDR3 is encoded by further DNA sequences in the sample. This chain links TRBV11-2 with TRBJ1-1, with no clear D. Trimming stripped 3 bases from V and 5 bases from J, with 7 bases between. Germline V gives CDR1 SGHAT, CDR2 FQNNGV. The CDR3 has 12 residues. The CDR3 nucleotides are TGTGCCAGCAGCTTCGAGGGTACTGAAGCTTTCTTT. This encodes CASSFEGTEAFF. Full variable domain (rest looked up from reference TRBV11-2 and TRBJ1-1): EAGVAQSPRYKIIEKRQSVAFWCNPISGHATLYWYQQILGQGPKLLIQFQNNGVVDDSQLPKDRFSAERLKGVDSTLKIQPAKLEDSAVYLCASSFEGTEAFFGQGTRLTVV.

V gene TRBV11-2 combines with J gene TRBJ2-7, with 10 positions matching TRBD2. Germline assignment: CDR1 SGHAT and CDR2 FQNNGV. This CDR3 spans 15 amino acids. V lost 0 bases, J lost 6 bases, and 5 bases stayed unmatched. In DNA, the CDR3 is TGTGCCAGCAGCTTAGAAGCGGGGGGGCTGGGCGAGCAGTACTTC. Protein product: CASSLEAGGLGEQYF. The full variable domain, its missing parts supplied by reference TRBV11-2 and TRBJ2-7, is EAGVAQSPRYKIIEKRQSVAFWCNPISGHATLYWYQQILGQGPKLLIQFQNNGVVDDSQLPKDRFSAERLKGVDSTLKIQPAKLEDSAVYLCASSLEAGGLGEQYFGPGTRLTVT.